Below, 32 T cell receptor beta chains from the same sample are listed, as sequenced in a study of cytomegalovirus exposure and HLA in healthy donors. In the PCR, 60 Vbeta and 13 Jbeta primers were used. Clones were read by immunoSEQ multiplex PCR, and TCRdb kept only the in-frame ones, dropping some. This table has around 160,000 clones, roughly 77% appearing once. Sequenced material: PBMCs. The receptors here all came from a man aged 18-30 years in good health and CMV-seropositive.

The chain links TRBV18 to TRBJ1-5, with 8 bases identical to TRBD1. Germline loops: CDR1 KGHSH, CDR2 LQKENI. The V and J ends lost 6 bases and 2 bases, in that order; junction bases with no gene match: 9. This CDR3 has 16 residues. The chain's CDR3 is CASSWTGINGNQPQHF. In DNA, the CDR3 is TGTGCCAGCTCCTGGACAGGGATAAATGGCAATCAGCCCCAGCATTTT.

J is TRBJ1-2 and V is TRBV28; D remains unclear. V was cut by 7 bases and J by 5 bases, with 14 bases left in between. CDR3 length: 13 amino acids. Germline assignment: CDR1 MDHEN and CDR2 SYDVKM. This CDR3 is CASTPEGPYGYTF. Here the CDR3 DNA reads TGTGCCAGCACCCCCGAGGGTCCTTATGGCTACACCTTC.

V gene TRBV12-5 combines with J gene TRBJ2-1; D not certain. With 0 bases removed from V and 1 base from J, the gap between germline ends came to 4 bases. CDR3 length equals 14 residues. The V gene's germline CDR1 is LGHNT and CDR2 FRNRAP. CDR3 nucleotide sequence: TGTGCTAGTGGTTTGGTCGTTTCCTACAATGAGCAGTTCTTC. Encoded protein: CASGLVVSYNEQFF.

The chain recombines TRBV5-1 with TRBJ2-7; 12 positions agree with TRBD1. V was clipped by 0 bases and J by 6 bases; unmatched bases: 4. Germline loops: CDR1 SGHRS, CDR2 YFSETQ. This CDR3 region has 15 residues. CDR3 DNA sequence: TGCGCCAGCAGCTTGGACGGGGACAGGGGGCGCGAGCAGTACGTC. Protein product: CASSLDGDRGREQYV.

This rearrangement joins TRBV29-1 to TRBJ2-2; no clear D. Germline V CDR1 and CDR2: SQVTM, ANQGSEA. Trimming left V 7 bases short and J 0 bases short, with 12 bases between. There are 14 residues in the CDR3. The CDR3 DNA follows: TGCAGCGCCGGCGGCCGGACGAACACCGGGGAGCTGTTTTTT. Translating it yields CSAGGRTNTGELFF.

For the CDR3, the DNA is TGCGCCAGCAGCTTGGGGATGGGGCTGAACACTGAAGCTTTCTTT. It specifies CASSLGMGLNTEAFF. The chain is built from TRBV5-1 and TRBJ1-1; tentative D call: TRBD1 (5 bases). The CDR3 has 15 amino acids. Trimming took 0 bases from V and 0 from J, leaving 9 bases between them. The germline gives CDR1 SGHRS, CDR2 YFSETQ.

This clone was counted a few times. V usage is TRBV11-2 and J usage is TRBJ2-1; tentative D call: TRBD2 (5 bases). There are 13 residues in the CDR3. The V gene's germline CDR1 is SGHAT and CDR2 FQNNGV. The V gene lost 4 bases and the J gene lost 5 bases, with 9 bases spanning the gap. CDR3 sequence reads: CASSSPGNNEQFF. The CDR3 DNA is TGTGCCAGCAGCTCCCCCGGGAACAATGAGCAGTTCTTC. The full variable domain, completed using reference TRBV11-2 and TRBJ2-1, is EAGVAQSPRYKIIEKRQSVAFWCNPISGHATLYWYQQILGQGPKLLIQFQNNGVVDDSQLPKDRFSAERLKGVDSTLKIQPAKLEDSAVYLCASSSPGNNEQFFGPGTRLTVL.

The chain carries TRBV19 and TRBJ1-5; D gene uncertain. Germline CDR1 is LNHDA and CDR2 is SQIVND (reference sequence). There are 16 residues in the CDR3. The V and J ends lost 0 bases and 2 bases respectively, with 11 bases between them. In nucleotides, the CDR3 is TGTGCCAGTAGTATAGAACACCCCGGGGGCAATCAGCCCCAGCATTTT. The encoded protein is CASSIEHPGGNQPQHF. Using reference TRBV19 and TRBJ1-5 for the parts outside the CDR3, the full variable domain is DGGITQSPKYLFRKEGQNVTLSCEQNLNHDAMYWYRQDPGQGLRLIYYSQIVNDFQKGDIAEGYSVSREKKESFPLTVTSAQKNPTAFYLCASSIEHPGGNQPQHFGDGTRLSIL.

V usage is TRBV25-1 and J usage is TRBJ2-2; 10 bases are shared with TRBD2. Germline lookup yields CDR1 MGHDK and CDR2 SYGVNS. V shed 4 bases and J 1 base; nucleotides not matched to a gene: 3. This CDR3 is built from 16 residues. The chain's CDR3 is CASSAGLALNTGELFF. The DNA of the CDR3 is TGTGCCAGCAGTGCGGGACTAGCGCTGAACACCGGGGAGCTGTTTTTT.

The chain recombines TRBV7-3 with TRBJ1-3, with D possibly matching TRBD1 (6 bases). The CDR3 consists of 14 residues. Trimming left V 2 bases short and J 4 bases short, with 9 bases between. The germline CDR1 and CDR2 sequences are SGHTA and FQGTGA. CDR3 residues: CASSLAGTGNTIYF. In DNA, the CDR3 is TGTGCCAGCAGCTTAGCCGGGACAGGAAACACCATATATTTT.

This chain joins TRBV19 and TRBJ2-2; D is possibly TRBD2 (5 bases). CDR1 is LNHDA, CDR2 SQIVND, per germline (reference sequence). V was clipped by 4 bases and J by 6 bases, with 9 bases between them. This CDR3 spans 13 amino acids. CDR3 sequence reads: CASSTDFPGELFF. CDR3 nucleotides: TGTGCCAGTAGTACGGACTTCCCCGGGGAGCTGTTTTTT.

This clone came up a few times. The chain couples TRBV7-9 to TRBJ2-5, with 8 positions matching TRBD1. J was trimmed by 2 bases and V by 0 bases; bases with no gene match: 5. Germline-derived CDR1 and CDR2 are SEHNR and FQNEAQ (reference sequence). The CDR3 contains 16 residues. The CDR3 protein is CASSLAGTGEQETQYF. The DNA for the CDR3 is TGTGCCAGCAGCTTAGCCGGGACAGGCGAACAAGAGACCCAGTACTTC.

The rearrangement uses TRBV6-5 and TRBJ1-1; D is unclear. The CDR3 has 14 amino acids. V was shortened by 6 bases and J by 1 base, with 12 bases between the two germline ends. The germline CDR1 and CDR2 sequences are MNHEY and SVGAGI. The CDR3 bases are TGTGCCAGCAGAAAAGAGGGAGGGAACACTGAAGCTTTCTTT. Protein: CASRKEGGNTEAFF.

CDR3 in DNA: TGTGCCAGCTCCTCGCACGGGACTATGAACACCGGGGAGCTGTTTTTT. It specifies CASSSHGTMNTGELFF. The chain couples TRBV9 to TRBJ2-2; 7 bases are a match to TRBD2. J lost 1 base, V lost 7 bases, and 10 bases had no gene match. The CDR3 has 16 amino acids. Germline V gene lookup returns CDR1 SGDLS and CDR2 YYNGEE.

The V call is TRBV11-2, the J call TRBJ1-2, with TRBD1 identical over 10 bases. Losses at the gene ends were 1 base for V and 6 bases for J; bases not matched to a gene: 8. Germline lookup yields CDR1 SGHAT and CDR2 FQNNGV. This CDR3 contains 16 residues. CDR3 residues: CASSLGVGDRGNGYTF. The CDR3 DNA sequence: TGTGCCAGCAGCTTAGGGGTAGGGGACAGGGGCAATGGCTACACCTTC.

The chain links TRBV6-5 to TRBJ1-2; no firm D call. The germline V gene has CDR1 MNHEY and CDR2 SVGAGI. The length of the CDR3 is 16 residues. Trimming took 3 bases from V and 0 from J, leaving 14 bases between them. CDR3 protein: CASSYSRRVTNYGYTF. The CDR3 DNA reads TGTGCCAGCAGTTATTCCCGGCGGGTTACTAACTATGGCTACACCTTC.

The chain recombines TRBV5-1 with TRBJ2-1; 13 nucleotides match TRBD2. The CDR3 loop spans 15 amino acids. The V gene's germline CDR1 is SGHRS and CDR2 YFSETQ. Germline trimming cut 4 bases from V and 9 bases from J; bases unmatched to any gene: 7. CDR3 in amino acids: CASSGGTSGISEQFF. The CDR3 nucleotides read TGCGCCAGCAGCGGAGGGACTAGCGGGATTAGTGAGCAGTTCTTC.

The CDR3 loop is CASSLGRSSYNEQFF. CDR3 coding DNA: TGTGCCAGCAGCTTAGGGAGGAGCTCCTACAATGAGCAGTTCTTC. The gene calls are TRBV11-3 and TRBJ2-1; D may be TRBD2 (5 bases). The germline CDR1 and CDR2 sequences are SGHNT and YENEEA. Trimming pared 1 base from V and 0 bases from J, leaving 7 bases between. The CDR3 runs to 15 residues.

V is TRBV4-1 and J is TRBJ2-5; 10 bases fit TRBD2. J was trimmed by 5 bases and V by 1 base; bases with no gene match: 10. Germline V gene sequence: CDR1 MGHRA, CDR2 YSYEKL. This CDR3 is 17 amino acids long. The CDR3 region is CASSQGLAGAQGETQYF. In DNA, the CDR3 is TGCGCCAGCAGCCAAGGGCTAGCGGGAGCCCAGGGGGAGACCCAGTACTTC.

The genes are TRBV30 and TRBJ1-6; 12 bases are shared with TRBD1. This CDR3 is built from 16 residues. Trimming took 2 bases from V and 7 from J; bases not matched to a gene: 6. Germline CDR1 reads GTSNPN; CDR2 reads SVGIG (reference sequence). The CDR3 sequence is CAWSRDRGLQNSPLHF. The CDR3, as DNA: TGTGCCTGGAGTCGGGACAGGGGGCTTCAGAATTCACCCCTCCACTTT.

The chain employs TRBV5-1 and TRBJ1-2, with TRBD1 matching 7 bases. V lost 4 bases, J lost 5 bases, and 14 bases stayed unmatched. Germline V CDR1 and CDR2: SGHRS, YFSETQ. This CDR3 spans 16 amino acids. CDR3 sequence: CASSAGQNPKPYGYTF. In DNA, the CDR3 is TGCGCCAGCAGCGCGGGACAGAACCCTAAACCGTATGGCTACACCTTC.

This chain connects TRBV6-1 to TRBJ2-7; TRBD2 aligns across 8 bases. CDR1 and CDR2 (germline): MNHNS, SASEGT. Trimming removed 1 base from V and 4 bases from J; junction bases left unmatched: 9. The CDR3 totals 16 residues. The CDR3: CASSEGLALITYEQYV. The CDR3 nucleotides are TGTGCCAGCAGTGAAGGACTAGCGCTCATTACTTACGAGCAGTACGTC.

This clone was counted a few times. The V and J genes are TRBV7-9 and TRBJ2-5, with 10 bases aligning to TRBD2. Germline V gene sequence: CDR1 SEHNR, CDR2 FQNEAQ (reference sequence). V trimming: 5 bases; J trimming: 4 bases; junction bases outside the gene matches: 4. The CDR3 is made up of 14 amino acids. CDR3 DNA sequence: TGTGCCAGCAGCCCTAGCGGGGGCTTAGAGACCCAGTACTTC. It codes for CASSPSGGLETQYF.

V is TRBV9 and J is TRBJ2-1; TRBD2 matches at 9 bases. V lost 4 bases to trimming and J lost 8 bases; unmatched junction nucleotides: 10. Germline loops: CDR1 SGDLS, CDR2 YYNGEE. The CDR3 runs 15 residues. The CDR3, as DNA: TGTGCCAGCAGCCCACAGGGACTAGCATTCGATGAGCAGTTCTTC. Residues: CASSPQGLAFDEQFF.

The V and J genes are TRBV6-4 and TRBJ2-7; D may be TRBD1 (5 bases). Germline V CDR1 and CDR2: MRHNA, SNTAGT. The CDR3 totals 15 residues. Deletions cut 2 bases from V and 0 bases from J, with 11 bases between. In DNA, the CDR3 is TGTGCCAGCAGTGACGGGGCACTGAGCTCCTACGAGCAGTACGTC. Translation: CASSDGALSSYEQYV.

The V call is TRBV4-1, the J call TRBJ1-2; D remains unclear. The V and J ends lost 0 bases and 4 bases respectively, with 6 bases between them. CDR3 length: 13 amino acids. Germline V gene lookup returns CDR1 MGHRA and CDR2 YSYEKL. CDR3 DNA: TGCGCCAGCAGCCAAGAACGGTCCTATGGCTACACCTTC. This sequence encodes CASSQERSYGYTF.

Only a few counts were recorded for this clone. The chain joins TRBV18 to TRBJ2-5; 7 bases align to TRBD2. After removal of 6 bases from V and 2 bases from J, the junction contained 3 bases not matched to a gene. This CDR3 has 13 amino acids. Germline V lookup: CDR1 KGHSH, CDR2 LQKENI. CDR3 DNA: TGTGCCAGCTCCCAGGGACTACAAGAGACCCAGTACTTC. As protein: CASSQGLQETQYF.

The J gene is TRBJ2-3, the V gene TRBV11-2, with 14 bases fitting TRBD2. The CDR3 spans 17 residues. Germline CDR1 is SGHAT and CDR2 is FQNNGV. V trimming: 8 bases; J trimming: 1 base; junction bases outside the gene matches: 8. CDR3 amino acids: CASGQMGLAGGTDTQYF. The DNA for the CDR3 is TGTGCCAGCGGACAAATGGGACTAGCGGGAGGCACAGATACGCAGTATTTT. Full variable domain (rest looked up from reference TRBV11-2 and TRBJ2-3): EAGVAQSPRYKIIEKRQSVAFWCNPISGHATLYWYQQILGQGPKLLIQFQNNGVVDDSQLPKDRFSAERLKGVDSTLKIQPAKLEDSAVYLCASGQMGLAGGTDTQYFGPGTRLTVL.

The rearrangement links TRBV9 to TRBJ2-2; 9 bases map to TRBD2. This CDR3 spans 13 amino acids. Germline trimming cut 4 bases from V and 7 bases from J; bases unmatched to any gene: 2. CDR1 is SGDLS and CDR2 is YYNGEE in the germline V gene. CDR3 region: CASSTREGGELFF. The CDR3 DNA follows: TGTGCCAGCAGCACGCGGGAGGGCGGGGAGCTGTTTTTT.

The chain couples TRBV9 to TRBJ1-3; D gene unclear. Trimming pared 0 bases from V and 0 bases from J, leaving 10 bases between. The CDR3 loop spans 16 amino acids. Germline V gives CDR1 SGDLS, CDR2 YYNGEE. CDR3 nucleotide sequence: TGTGCCAGCAGCGTAGGCGAGGGCCCCTCTGGAAACACCATATATTTT. It codes for CASSVGEGPSGNTIYF.

The rearrangement links TRBV10-3 to TRBJ2-1, with TRBD2 identical over 12 bases. The germline CDR1 and CDR2 sequences are ENHRY and SYGVKD. Trimming took 7 bases from V and 8 from J; bases not matched to a gene: 6. This CDR3 is 14 amino acids long. The CDR3 nucleotides read TGTGCCATCACCTCTAGCGGGGGGGGCGATGAGCAGTTCTTC. Protein: CAITSSGGGDEQFF.

The table lists this clone with a count of one. The sample contains more than one DNA sequence encoding this CDR3. J is TRBJ1-1 and V is TRBV7-2, with D possibly being TRBD1 (6 bases). CDR3 length: 17 residues. Germline V gene sequence: CDR1 SGHTA, CDR2 FQGNSA. Trimming shortened V by 5 bases and J by 5 bases, and 24 bases separated the two germline ends. CDR3 in DNA: TGTGCCAGCAGCCGTGCTGCGGGGGGCCTTGGTGGGACTGAAGCTTTCTTT. As protein: CASSRAAGGLGGTEAFF.